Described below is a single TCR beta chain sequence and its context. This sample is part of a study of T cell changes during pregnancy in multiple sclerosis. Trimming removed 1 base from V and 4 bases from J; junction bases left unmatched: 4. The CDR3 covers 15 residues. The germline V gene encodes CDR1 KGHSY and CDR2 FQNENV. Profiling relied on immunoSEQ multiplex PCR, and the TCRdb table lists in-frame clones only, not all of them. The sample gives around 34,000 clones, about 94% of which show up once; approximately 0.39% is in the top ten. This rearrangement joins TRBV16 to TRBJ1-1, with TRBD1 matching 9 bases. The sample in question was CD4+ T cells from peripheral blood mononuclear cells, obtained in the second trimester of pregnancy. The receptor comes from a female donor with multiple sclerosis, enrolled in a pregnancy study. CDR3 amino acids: CASSQWGQGGTEAFF. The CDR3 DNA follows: TGTGCCAGCAGCCAATGGGGACAGGGAGGCACTGAAGCTTTCTTT.